Each of the 32 T cell receptor beta chains below was sequenced from the same sample in a study of T-cell memory formation after mild COVID-19. TCRdb re-derived calls from the 5' RACE reads in MiXCR, one entry per CDR3 protein. This sample has 170,000 or so distinct CDR3 sequences; about 21% occur once, and the top ten carry more than 20%. The source material was PBMCs or a T cell subset sorted from them (not recorded which). Every receptor here comes from an adult woman who had mild COVID-19 (a few samples of this study predate the infection). Cell type and time point are not known.

This clonotype has only a few counts. This chain links TRBV12-3 or TRBV12-4 with TRBJ1-4; D may be TRBD1 (6 bases). Trimming took 4 bases from V and 8 from J, leaving 20 bases between them. CDR3 length: 16 amino acids. This CDR3 is CASSYTGAPGEEKLFF. CDR3 nucleotide sequence: TGTGCCAGCAGTTACACGGGGGCGCCCGGCGAAGAAAAACTGTTTTTT.

This clonotype turned up a few times. The CDR3 spells CASSAIPDTEAFF. The DNA for the CDR3 is TGTGCCAGCAGCGCTATACCGGACACTGAAGCTTTCTTT. The chain is built from TRBV9 and TRBJ1-1; D ambiguous. Per germline, CDR1 SGDLS and CDR2 YYNGEE. The CDR3 has 13 residues. Trimming shortened V by 3 bases and J by 3 bases, and 9 bases separated the two germline ends.

V and J are TRBV7-8 and TRBJ2-1; D ambiguous. Per the germline V gene, CDR1 is SGHVS and CDR2 is FQNEAQ. The CDR3 is 16 amino acids. Trimming shortened V by 4 bases and J by 3 bases, and 16 bases separated the two germline ends. The CDR3 DNA reads TGTGCCAGCAGCTCCCATGGGGTAGCTGTCTACAATGAGCAGTTCTTC. Translated, it gives CASSSHGVAVYNEQFF.

This clonotype came up a few times. This chain joins TRBV24-1 and TRBJ2-1, with D unresolved. The germline V gene has CDR1 KGHDR and CDR2 SFDVKD. The CDR3 runs 13 residues. V was shortened by 2 bases and J by 4 bases, with 5 bases between the two germline ends. The CDR3 DNA follows: TGTGCCACCAGTGATTCCGTTTACAATGAGCAGTTCTTC. Translated: CATSDSVYNEQFF.

This clonotype was recorded many times. The J gene is TRBJ2-7, the V gene TRBV4-1, with 11 bases lining up with TRBD2. CDR3 length: 15 amino acids. CDR1 is MGHRA and CDR2 is YSYEKL in the germline V gene. V gave up 3 bases and J gave up 3 bases; unmatched junction bases: 4. CDR3 in amino acids: CASSHHGLAGYEQYF. CDR3 coding DNA: TGCGCCAGCAGCCACCACGGACTAGCGGGCTACGAGCAGTACTTC.

The CDR3 DNA reads TGTGCCAGCAGCTATTCGCTCCGCGGGATAACTAATGAAAAACTGTTTTTT. Its protein product is CASSYSLRGITNEKLFF. V gene TRBV7-9 combines with J gene TRBJ1-4; no definite D call. Germline V lookup: CDR1 SEHNR, CDR2 FQNEAQ (reference sequence). The V gene lost 4 bases and the J gene lost 1 base, with 16 bases spanning the gap. CDR3 length equals 17 residues.

A few counts support this clonotype. The rearrangement joins TRBV7-3 to TRBJ2-7; D is unresolved. This CDR3 is 17 amino acids long. The ends were cut back, 2 bases at V and 0 bases at J, with 17 bases in the middle. Germline CDR1 reads SGHTA; CDR2 reads FQGTGA. CDR3 bases: TGTGCCAGCAGCTTAGAAAGTGGAGAAGGGCCCTCCTACGAGCAGTACTTC. This codes for CASSLESGEGPSYEQYF.

A few counts support this clonotype. The rearrangement joins TRBV7-9 to TRBJ2-5, with D possibly matching TRBD2 (6 bases). Germline CDR1 reads SEHNR; CDR2 reads FQNEAQ (reference sequence). The CDR3 totals 15 residues. The V end lost 5 bases, the J end lost 0 bases, and 13 bases lay between the germline ends. CDR3 DNA sequence: TGTGCCAGCAGCACTGACCGGGACTACCAAGAGACCCAGTACTTC. This encodes CASSTDRDYQETQYF.

This clonotype occurred a few times. The V gene is TRBV5-4, the J gene TRBJ2-7; possibly TRBD2 for D (5 bases). The germline V gene encodes CDR1 SGHNT and CDR2 YYREEE (reference sequence). Trimming removed 4 bases from V and 6 bases from J, with 17 bases in between. The CDR3 spans 14 residues. The CDR3 DNA is TGTGCCAGCAGCGCAGGACCGGACTCCATCGAGCAGTACTTC. Protein product: CASSAGPDSIEQYF.

The chain has TRBV4-1 and TRBJ2-1; 9 bases are shared with TRBD1. The germline V gene has CDR1 MGHRA and CDR2 YSYEKL. The length of the CDR3 is 16 residues. V shed 0 bases, J shed 7 bases, and the junction held 7 bases outside the gene matches. CDR3: CASSQDTGQGWNEQFF. DNA of the CDR3: TGCGCCAGCAGCCAAGATACTGGACAGGGGTGGAATGAGCAGTTCTTC.

This clonotype was observed a few times. The chain carries TRBV20-1 and TRBJ1-1, with a weak D call TRBD1 (6 bases). Trimming took off 0 bases at V and 4 bases at J, with 12 bases between the two ends. CDR1 DFQATT and CDR2 SNEGSKA come from the germline V gene (reference sequence). CDR3 size: 14 residues. The CDR3 DNA reads as TGCAGTGCTAGAGATGGTCAGGGGAGCACTGAAGCTTTCTTT. This gives the protein CSARDGQGSTEAFF.

This clonotype has at least ten counts. The V gene is TRBV7-3, the J gene TRBJ2-1; TRBD2 aligns across 8 bases. Germline V gene data show CDR1 as SGHTA and CDR2 as FQGTGA. V shed 1 base and J 7 bases; nucleotides not matched to a gene: 6. CDR3 length: 15 amino acids. The CDR3 loop is CASSLRRGGWNEQFF. The CDR3 DNA follows: TGTGCCAGCAGCTTAAGACGGGGGGGCTGGAATGAGCAGTTCTTC.

The chain combines TRBV7-9 with TRBJ2-5; TRBD2 matches at 7 bases. From germline, CDR1 is SEHNR and CDR2 FQNEAQ (reference sequence). CDR3 length: 14 amino acids. V lost 6 bases to trimming and J lost 2 bases; unmatched junction nucleotides: 6. CDR3 nucleotide sequence: TGTGCCAGCAGACCTGGGGGGGTGCAAGAGACCCAGTACTTC. Translated, it gives CASRPGGVQETQYF.

The rearrangement uses TRBV19 and TRBJ2-7; D gene unclear. This CDR3 contains 14 residues. Trimming cost V 5 bases and J 1 base, with 12 bases left between them. Germline V gene sequence: CDR1 LNHDA, CDR2 SQIVND (reference sequence). This CDR3 is CASSPLEGSYEQYF. The CDR3 bases are TGTGCCAGTAGTCCCCTAGAAGGTTCCTACGAGCAGTACTTC.

This clonotype has more than one count but fewer than ten. The junction shows a germline mismatch at one end, possibly a read error. The rearrangement uses TRBV11-1 and TRBJ1-1; the D is unclear. The length of the CDR3 is 13 residues. Germline V gene lookup returns CDR1 SGHAT and CDR2 FQDESV (reference sequence). The CDR3 spells CASSLGMNTEAYF. In DNA form, the CDR3 reads TGTGCCAGCAGCTTAGGCATGAACACTGAAGCTTACTTT. Full variable domain (rest looked up from reference TRBV11-1 and TRBJ1-1): EAEVAQSPRYKITEKSQAVAFWCDPISGHATLYWYRQILGQGPELLVQFQDESVVDDSQLPKDRFSAERLKGVDSTLKIQPAELGDSAMYLCASSLGMNTEAYFGQGTRLTVV.

The sample holds a few counts of this clonotype. The chain combines TRBV10-3 with TRBJ2-3, with 10 bases aligning to TRBD1. With 5 bases clipped from V and 6 bases from J, the junction kept 11 bases outside the gene matches. The germline V gene encodes CDR1 ENHRY and CDR2 SYGVKD. The CDR3 is 16 amino acids. The CDR3 spells CAISPKDRGLGDTQYF. The CDR3 DNA is TGTGCCATCAGTCCTAAAGACAGGGGGCTTGGGGATACGCAGTATTTT.

The rearrangement joins TRBV21-1 to TRBJ1-5; the table calls TRBD1, which could not be checked here. TRBV21-1 is assigned pseudogene status. This CDR3 is built from 18 residues. The CDR3 sequence: CAGRAWGTDFYSNQPQHF. The CDR3 region has the DNA TGTGCCGGCCGCGCCTGGGGGACAGACTTTTATAGCAATCAGCCCCAGCATTTT.

V and J are TRBV5-6 and TRBJ2-7; 8 nucleotides align to TRBD2. Germline V gene sequence: CDR1 SGHDT, CDR2 YYEEEE. CDR3 length: 15 amino acids. V lost 3 bases, J lost 2 bases, and 7 bases stayed unmatched. The chain's CDR3 is CASSSTLAGTYEQYF. CDR3 coding DNA: TGTGCCAGCAGCTCAACCTTAGCGGGAACCTACGAGCAGTACTTC.

The sample holds a few counts of this clonotype. The J gene is TRBJ2-1, the V gene TRBV4-2; maybe TRBD2 (6 bases). This CDR3 contains 17 residues. Germline CDR1 and CDR2: LGHNA and YNFKEQ. Trimming took off 0 bases at V and 0 bases at J, with 12 bases between the two ends. The CDR3 spells CASSQDLPGGSYNEQFF. CDR3 in DNA: TGTGCCAGCAGCCAAGACCTTCCCGGGGGCTCCTACAATGAGCAGTTCTTC.

The chain carries TRBV10-3 and TRBJ2-7; the D gene is possibly TRBD1 (6 bases). Germline loops: CDR1 ENHRY, CDR2 SYGVKD. Between the trimmed V and J ends, which lost 6 bases and 1 base, there was a span of 10 bases. The CDR3 extends over 13 amino acids. The CDR3 loop reads CAIRMDSSYEQYF. The CDR3 coding sequence is TGTGCCATCAGAATGGACAGTTCCTACGAGCAGTACTTC.

The V gene is TRBV14, the J gene TRBJ2-7; D unclear. The V end lost 5 bases, the J end lost 2 bases, and 19 bases lay between the germline ends. The CDR3 totals 16 residues. Germline V gene lookup returns CDR1 SGHDN and CDR2 FVKESK. CDR3 in DNA: TGTGCCAGCAGCACGCCAGTATCAGTTTCCCCCTACGAGCAGTACTTC. It codes for CASSTPVSVSPYEQYF.

J is TRBJ1-1 and V is TRBV4-1; D not resolved. The V end was cut by 0 bases, the J end by 10 bases, with 12 bases between. Germline CDR1 reads MGHRA; CDR2 reads YSYEKL. The CDR3 spans 13 residues. CDR3 in DNA: TGCGCCAGCAGCCAAGATAGGAACACCCGAGCTTTCTTT. It translates to CASSQDRNTRAFF.

The chain recombines TRBV6-2 or TRBV6-3 with TRBJ2-7; 7 bases are shared with TRBD2. V trimming: 8 bases; J trimming: 4 bases; junction bases outside the gene matches: 5. Looked up from germline, CDR1 is MNHEY and CDR2 is SVGEGT. The CDR3 contains 12 residues. CDR3 loop: CASAFSGYEQYF. The CDR3 DNA reads as TGTGCCAGCGCGTTTAGCGGGTACGAGCAGTACTTC.

This clonotype was seen a few times. The gene calls are TRBV24-1 and TRBJ2-1, with D possibly being TRBD2 (5 bases). CDR3 length: 13 residues. Trimming took 2 bases from V and 10 from J, leaving 11 bases between them. CDR1 and CDR2 from the germline V gene are KGHDR and SFDVKD. Here the CDR3 DNA reads TGTGCCACCAGTGATTATTCGGAGCGGGAGCAGTTCTTC. Translated: CATSDYSEREQFF.

V gene TRBV6-5 combines with J gene TRBJ1-1, with D possibly matching TRBD1 (5 bases). Trimming took off 0 bases at V and 6 bases at J, with 8 bases between the two ends. CDR3 length: 13 amino acids. Germline CDR1 is MNHEY and CDR2 is SVGAGI. For the CDR3, the DNA is TGTGCCAGCAGTTACTCCGAGGGGTCTGAAGCTTTCTTT. Residues: CASSYSEGSEAFF.

The CDR3 region has the DNA TGTGCCAGCACCCCGGGACAGGGGAACGGCTTCGGCCATGACACTGAAGCTTTCTTT. Translating it yields CASTPGQGNGFGHDTEAFF. The chain employs TRBV7-6 and TRBJ1-1; 10 nucleotides align to TRBD1. This CDR3 is built from 19 residues. V was pared by 7 bases and J by 3 bases, with 20 bases of the junction left unmatched. Per the germline V gene, CDR1 is SGHVS and CDR2 is FNYEAQ.

This clonotype appeared a few times. At one end, the junction sequence differs from germline, possibly due to a read error. The chain has TRBV15 and TRBJ2-5; D uncertain. Germline V lookup: CDR1 LNHNV, CDR2 YYDKDF (reference sequence). CDR3 length equals 13 residues. The CDR3 is CATSRAAQETQYF. DNA for the CDR3: TGTGCCACCAGTAGAGCCGCGCAAGAGACCCAGTACTTC.

Here the CDR3 DNA reads TGTGCCACCAGTAGCGGTCCCTGGGATGAGCAGTTCTTC. Translated, it gives CATSSGPWDEQFF. J is TRBJ2-1 and V is TRBV24-1; possibly TRBD2 for D (5 bases). The V gene lost 6 bases and the J gene lost 8 bases, with 13 bases spanning the gap. Germline CDR1 reads KGHDR; CDR2 reads SFDVKD. The CDR3 has 13 residues.

The chain uses TRBV29-1 and TRBJ2-5, with 12 bases aligning to TRBD2. Germline CDR1 is SQVTM and CDR2 is ANQGSEA. J was trimmed by 5 bases and V by 3 bases; bases with no gene match: 7. The CDR3 totals 15 residues. CDR3 loop: CSVETSGGVVETQYF. DNA for the CDR3: TGCAGCGTTGAGACTAGCGGGGGAGTGGTGGAGACCCAGTACTTC.

This chain links TRBV13 with TRBJ2-5, with D possibly matching TRBD2 (6 bases). Trimming pared 3 bases from V and 4 bases from J, leaving 15 bases between. Germline V gene lookup returns CDR1 PRHDT and CDR2 FYEKMQ (reference sequence). This CDR3 region has 15 residues. The CDR3 DNA reads as TGTGCCAGCAGCTTGGTGGGAGGCTTGGCAGAGACCCAGTACTTC. Translated, it gives CASSLVGGLAETQYF.

The table lists this clonotype with a few counts. The chain has TRBV5-5 and TRBJ2-7; D is undetermined. From germline, CDR1 is SGHKS and CDR2 YYEKEE (reference sequence). The CDR3 extends over 16 amino acids. V shed 0 bases and J shed 1 base, with 14 bases lying between them. CDR3 bases: TGTGCCAGCAGCTTGGGGACCCCCCTAGAGTCCTACGAGCAGTACTTC. It specifies CASSLGTPLESYEQYF.

The table lists this clonotype with many counts. The chain recombines TRBV7-9 with TRBJ1-2, with 12 bases that match TRBD1. The CDR3 has 17 amino acids. V trimming: 5 bases; J trimming: 8 bases; junction bases outside the gene matches: 15. Germline V gene data show CDR1 as SEHNR and CDR2 as FQNEAQ (reference sequence). CDR3 sequence: CASSNIPGQGASEGYTF. The CDR3 DNA sequence: TGTGCCAGCAGCAATATCCCGGGACAGGGGGCGAGCGAAGGCTACACCTTC.